This T cell receptor (beta chain) was found in a study of T cells in localized non-small cell lung cancer. This clone was counted a few times. J was trimmed by 2 bases and V by 0 bases; bases with no gene match: 3. CDR1 and CDR2 (germline): LNHNV, YYDKDF (reference sequence). This CDR3 is 16 amino acids long. Clones were read by immunoSEQ multiplex PCR, and TCRdb kept only the in-frame ones, dropping some. The sample includes more than 1,000 clones, about 28% of them seen just once. This sample comprised normal lung tissue next to the tumor, obtained before any cancer treatment. V is TRBV15 and J is TRBJ1-5, with 8 bases lining up with TRBD1. The sequence was obtained from a male donor at least 60 years old with stage II lung adenocarcinoma. Here the CDR3 DNA reads TGTGCCACCAGCAGAGATAAGGGACAGGGCAATCAGCCCCAGCATTTT. Its translation: CATSRDKGQGNQPQHF. Full variable domain (remainder filled in from reference TRBV15 and TRBJ1-5): DAMVIQNPRYQVTQFGKPVTLSCSQTLNHNVMYWYQQKSSQAPKLLFHYYDKDFNNEADTPDNFQSRRPNTSFCFLDIRSPGLGDTAMYLCATSRDKGQGNQPQHFGDGTRLSIL.